This T cell receptor (beta chain) was recovered during a study of blood T cell repertoires in COVID-19. The germline V gene has CDR1 SGHNT and CDR2 YYREEE (reference sequence). Trimming took 4 bases from V and 0 from J, leaving 9 bases between them. The CDR3 is 14 amino acids. Profiled with immunoSEQ multiplex PCR; TCRdb holds only in-frame clones, not every one. The table lists around 80,000 clones, approximately 78% of them singletons, with 25% to 30% in the top ten. This clone was picked up a small number of times. This TCR was sampled from a human donor in a cohort sampled during active COVID-19. The sequencing input was peripheral blood. The V and J genes are TRBV5-4 and TRBJ2-3; D gene ambiguous. This chain's CDR3 is CASSPPTSTDTQYF. The DNA for the CDR3 is TGTGCCAGCAGCCCACCGACTAGCACAGATACGCAGTATTTT.